The 5 T cell receptor beta chains below all came from one sample that was sequenced in a study of CD8 T cells in Susac syndrome. When the RNA was reverse transcribed, random hexamers were used with an input of roughly 0.45 to 1 ug. TCRdb called the immunoSEQ multiplex PCR reads again in MiXCR, with one record for every CDR3 protein. Among some 120,000 distinct CDR3 sequences listed, around 90% were seen once. Sequenced input: CD4+ T cells from PBMCs. The receptors come from a human donor in good health.

The chain joins TRBV10-3 to TRBJ2-3, with D perhaps matching TRBD2 (5 bases). There are 14 residues in the CDR3. V was pared by 3 bases and J by 5 bases, with 12 bases between. The germline V gene has CDR1 ENHRY and CDR2 SYGVKD. CDR3 sequence: CAISDEGVGDTQYF. The CDR3 DNA reads TGTGCCATCAGTGATGAGGGAGTGGGAGATACGCAGTATTTT.

The genes are TRBV20-1 and TRBJ1-5, with D perhaps matching TRBD1 (6 bases). This CDR3 has 17 residues. Germline V lookup: CDR1 DFQATT, CDR2 SNEGSKA (reference sequence). Deletions cut 2 bases from V and 2 bases from J, with 19 bases between. DNA of the CDR3: TGCAGTGCTAGATCAGGGGCCCCGACTGGCCGCAATCAGCCCCAGCATTTT. This sequence encodes CSARSGAPTGRNQPQHF.

The J gene is TRBJ2-1, the V gene TRBV12-3 or TRBV12-4, with D possibly being TRBD2 (5 bases). V was trimmed by 10 bases and J by 0 bases, leaving 16 bases between them. The CDR3 is 15 residues long. This chain's CDR3 is CAIQDGVSSYNEQFF. CDR3 coding DNA: TGTGCCATCCAGGACGGGGTAAGCTCCTACAATGAGCAGTTCTTC.

The rearrangement joins TRBV3-1 to TRBJ1-1; D is undetermined. Per the germline V gene, CDR1 is LGHDT and CDR2 is YNNKEL (reference sequence). Trimming removed 1 base at V and 7 bases at J, with 10 bases between. The CDR3 extends over 13 amino acids. CDR3 loop: CASSQGFQIEAFF. The CDR3 coding sequence is TGTGCCAGCAGCCAAGGTTTCCAAATTGAAGCTTTCTTT.

CDR3 in DNA: TGTGCCAGCAGCCAAGGGGGAGCCTCCCAGAGGTACTTCTACGAGCAGTACTTC. This codes for CASSQGGASQRYFYEQYF. The V and J genes are TRBV14 and TRBJ2-7, with D perhaps matching TRBD2 (5 bases). Germline V CDR1 and CDR2: SGHDN, FVKESK. There are 18 residues in the CDR3. The germline V and J ends were trimmed by 1 base and 3 bases, with 22 bases remaining between them.